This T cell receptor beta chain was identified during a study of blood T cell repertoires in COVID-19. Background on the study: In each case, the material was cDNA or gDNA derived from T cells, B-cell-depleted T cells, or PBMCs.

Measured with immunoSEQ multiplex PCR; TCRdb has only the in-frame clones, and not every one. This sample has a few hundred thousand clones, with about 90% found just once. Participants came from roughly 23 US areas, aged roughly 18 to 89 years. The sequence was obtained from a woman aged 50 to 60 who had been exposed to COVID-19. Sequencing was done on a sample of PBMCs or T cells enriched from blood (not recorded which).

CDR3 coding DNA: TGTGCCAGCAGCCAAGTAATCTTCAATGAGCAGTTCTTC. Protein sequence: CASSQVIFNEQFF. The rearrangement uses TRBV14 and TRBJ2-1; D remains ambiguous. V lost 1 base and J 6 bases, leaving 7 bases between the germline ends. The germline V gene encodes CDR1 SGHDN and CDR2 FVKESK. The length of the CDR3 is 13 residues.